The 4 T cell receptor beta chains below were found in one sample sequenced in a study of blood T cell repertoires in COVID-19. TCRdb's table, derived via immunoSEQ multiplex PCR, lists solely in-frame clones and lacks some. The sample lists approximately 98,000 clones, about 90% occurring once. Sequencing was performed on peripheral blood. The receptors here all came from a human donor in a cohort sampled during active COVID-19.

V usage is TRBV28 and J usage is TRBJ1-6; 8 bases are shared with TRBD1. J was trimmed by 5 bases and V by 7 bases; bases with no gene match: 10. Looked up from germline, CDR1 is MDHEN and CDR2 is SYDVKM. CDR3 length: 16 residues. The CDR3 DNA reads TGTGCCAGCACCCCCCTCGGACAGGGCAATAATTCACCCCTCCACTTT. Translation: CASTPLGQGNNSPLHF. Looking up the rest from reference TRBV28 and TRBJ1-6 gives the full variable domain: DVKVTQSSRYLVKRTGEKVFLECVQDMDHENMFWYRQDPGLGLRLIYFSYDVKMKEKGDIPEGYSVSREKKERFSLILESASTNQTSMYLCASTPLGQGNNSPLHFGNGTRLTVT.

The CDR3 sequence is CASSQDGTGANSPLHF. CDR3 coding DNA: TGCGCCAGCAGCCAAGATGGGACAGGGGCTAATTCACCCCTCCACTTT. The chain uses TRBV4-1 and TRBJ1-6; 10 bases map to TRBD1. The V and J ends lost 0 bases and 6 bases, in that order; junction bases with no gene match: 2. CDR1 and CDR2 from the germline V gene are MGHRA and YSYEKL. The CDR3 runs to 16 residues.

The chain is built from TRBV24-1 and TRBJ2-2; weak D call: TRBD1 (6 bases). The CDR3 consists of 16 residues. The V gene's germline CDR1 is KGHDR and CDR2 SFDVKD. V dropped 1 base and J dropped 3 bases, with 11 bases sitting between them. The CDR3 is CATSDLSRGDTGELFF. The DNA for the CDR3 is TGTGCCACCAGTGATTTATCCAGGGGAGACACCGGGGAGCTGTTTTTT.

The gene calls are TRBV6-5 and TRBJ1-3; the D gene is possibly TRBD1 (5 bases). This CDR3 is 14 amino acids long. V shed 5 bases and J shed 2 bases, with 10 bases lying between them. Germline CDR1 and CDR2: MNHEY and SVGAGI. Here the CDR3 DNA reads TGTGCCAGCAGTCCCCGCAGGGCTGGAAACACCATATATTTT. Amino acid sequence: CASSPRRAGNTIYF.